One and the same sample provided the 31 T cell receptor beta chains below, sequenced in a study of blood T cell repertoires in COVID-19 (dated by TCRdb to 2019 to 2021). Library preparation was by the immunoSEQ multiplex PCR assay. TCRdb took over this immuneACCESS table, retaining in-frame rearrangements with V and J assigned. Such tables are incomplete; in checked studies, under half of the missing clones stem from an unresolved V gene, and the remainder is unexplained. The sample table shows roughly 200,000 clones, and over 75% are seen once. The leading ten clones occupy roughly 12% of the sample. Sequences were obtained from peripheral blood. These receptors were obtained from a man aged 45 to 65 who had recovered from COVID-19.

This chain connects TRBV19 to TRBJ2-2; 9 positions match TRBD2. Trimming at V came to 2 bases and at J to 3 bases, leaving 16 bases not matched to a gene. The CDR3 is made up of 20 amino acids. From germline, CDR1 is LNHDA and CDR2 SQIVND (reference sequence). The CDR3 DNA is TGTGCCAGTAGTATAAGTCTCTTGAGTGGCGGGAGGGGTGACACCGGGGAGCTGTTTTTT. Protein: CASSISLLSGGRGDTGELFF.

The count of this clone is one. The gene calls are TRBV7-3 and TRBJ2-1; 7 nucleotides line up with TRBD1. Germline-derived CDR1 and CDR2 are SGHTA and FQGTGA. The CDR3 has 13 residues. V dropped 5 bases and J dropped 5; count of bases not matched to a gene: 3. This CDR3 is CASSTGVDNEQFF. The CDR3 DNA is TGTGCCAGCAGCACAGGGGTAGACAATGAGCAGTTCTTC.

The chain recombines TRBV4-1 with TRBJ2-5; D not certain. Per the germline V gene, CDR1 is MGHRA and CDR2 is YSYEKL. V dropped 0 bases and J dropped 5 bases, with 7 bases sitting between them. This CDR3 contains 13 residues. CDR3 bases: TGCGCCAGCAGCCAAGATCCAGGCGAGACCCAGTACTTC. This codes for CASSQDPGETQYF.

This clone was detected only once. The rearrangement uses TRBV4-2 and TRBJ1-1; 10 positions match TRBD1. Germline CDR1 and CDR2: LGHNA and YNFKEQ. Trimming at V came to 5 bases and at J to 3 bases, leaving 6 bases not matched to a gene. CDR3 length: 15 amino acids. DNA for the CDR3: TGTGCCAGCAGCTCCACCGGGACAGGGGACACTGAAGCTTTCTTT. Translation gives CASSSTGTGDTEAFF.

The J gene is TRBJ2-3, the V gene TRBV3-1 (or the pseudogene TRBV3-2); TRBD2 agrees at 10 bases. V was clipped by 1 base and J by 5 bases; unmatched bases: 6. CDR1 and CDR2 from the germline V gene are LGHDT and YNNKEL (reference sequence). This CDR3 is built from 16 residues. Here the CDR3 DNA reads TGTGCCAGCAGCCAAGTGAGCGGGAGGGCCGTAGATACGCAGTATTTT. Protein: CASSQVSGRAVDTQYF.

This chain connects TRBV18 to TRBJ2-3; 14 bases map to TRBD2. In germline, CDR1 is KGHSH, CDR2 LQKENI. The CDR3 is 17 residues long. V shed 2 bases, J shed 5 bases, and the junction held 6 bases outside the gene matches. The DNA for the CDR3 is TGTGCCAGCTCACCAATAGGACTAGCGGGAGGACTAGATACGCAGTATTTT. Translated, it gives CASSPIGLAGGLDTQYF.

With regard to this clone: The junction and the germline gene differ at one end; a read error may be behind it. The same CDR3 can be traced to other DNA sequences in this sample. The chain is built from TRBV27 and TRBJ2-1; 10 nucleotides line up with TRBD1. The CDR3 length is 14 residues. CDR1 MNHEY and CDR2 SMNVEV come from the germline V gene (reference sequence). The CDR3 reads CASSQGQGFNEQFF. The CDR3 DNA reads TGCGCCAGCAGTCAGGGACAGGGGTTCAATGAGCAGTTCTTC.

The DNA of the CDR3 is TGTGCCACGCAGGGGTTCAACACTGAAGCTTTCTTT. Encoded protein: CATQGFNTEAFF. This rearrangement joins TRBV10-3 to TRBJ1-1, with a possible D match to TRBD1 (6 bases). The CDR3 loop spans 12 amino acids. Trimming shortened V by 10 bases and J by 2 bases, and 11 bases separated the two germline ends. Germline V CDR1 and CDR2: ENHRY, SYGVKD.

As for this clone: No conserved phenylalanine or tryptophan ends this CDR3, so it is likely a read error. The DNA is omitted, as the CDR3 cannot be located on it reliably, and the CDR3 follows TCRdb's listing. The chain uses TRBV14 and TRBJ2-7; the table's D gene call, TRBD2, was not cross checked with the DNA. Germline V gene sequence: CDR1 SGHDN, CDR2 FVKESK. The CDR3 sequence runs 13 residues, both termini included. The chain's CDR3 is CASSRLAGGPTLN.

V is TRBV5-6 and J is TRBJ2-1; TRBD2 matches 13 bases. The CDR3 length is 15 residues. Germline-derived CDR1 and CDR2 are SGHDT and YYEEEE. The trim removed 5 bases at V and 4 bases at J, leaving 3 bases unmatched. In DNA, the CDR3 is TGTGCCAGCAGGTGGACTAGCGGGAGTTACAATGAGCAGTTCTTC. Protein product: CASRWTSGSYNEQFF.

The chain combines TRBV19 with TRBJ2-1; D possibly corresponds to TRBD1 (5 bases). V lost 7 bases to trimming and J lost 5 bases, with 12 bases between them. This CDR3 has 13 residues. The germline gives CDR1 LNHDA, CDR2 SQIVND (reference sequence). The DNA for the CDR3 is TGTGCCAGTACCCCCTTAGGGGACAATGAGCAGTTCTTC. Protein sequence: CASTPLGDNEQFF.

V gene TRBV18 combines with J gene TRBJ2-7; 9 nucleotides align to TRBD1. Per germline, CDR1 KGHSH and CDR2 LQKENI. J lost 3 bases, V lost 5 bases, and 8 bases had no gene match. This CDR3 is built from 15 residues. CDR3 coding DNA: TGTGCCAGCTCAACCGGACAGGGGTACGACTACGAGCAGTACTTC. It yields the protein CASSTGQGYDYEQYF.

This clone was recorded many times. At the DNA level, this CDR3 is encoded by other sequences in the same sample as well. V usage is TRBV9 and J usage is TRBJ2-3, with TRBD2 matching over 8 bases. CDR1 and CDR2 from the germline V gene are SGDLS and YYNGEE. The CDR3 extends over 16 amino acids. The trim removed 4 bases at V and 2 bases at J, leaving 9 bases unmatched. CDR3 DNA: TGTGCCAGCAGCCCCGGACTAGCCTCCTCCACAGATACGCAGTATTTT. Translation gives CASSPGLASSTDTQYF.

The chain links TRBV20-1 to TRBJ2-5, with D unclear. The CDR3 consists of 11 residues. The V and J ends lost 3 bases and 4 bases respectively, with 6 bases between them. Per the germline V gene, CDR1 is DFQATT and CDR2 is SNEGSKA (reference sequence). The DNA for the CDR3 is TGCAGTGCTAGCGTCAGAGAGACCCAGTACTTC. Its protein is CSASVRETQYF.

The sample holds a few counts of this clone. The chain recombines TRBV6-1 with TRBJ2-7; 7 bases fit TRBD2. Germline V CDR1 and CDR2: MNHNS, SASEGT. Trimming cost V 0 bases and J 3 bases; bases outside gene matches: 5. The CDR3 consists of 15 residues. For the CDR3, the DNA is TGTGCCAGCAGTGAAGCGGGCGGGAGAGGCTACGAGCAGTACTTC. The encoded protein is CASSEAGGRGYEQYF.

This clone was seen a single time. This chain uses TRBV24-1 with TRBJ2-7, with D possibly matching TRBD1 (6 bases). The CDR3 is 14 residues long. Germline V gene sequence: CDR1 KGHDR, CDR2 SFDVKD. The V gene lost 9 bases and the J gene lost 3 bases, with 17 bases spanning the gap. CDR3 bases: TGTGCCACCGCGCGTAGGACAGCACACTACGAGCAGTACTTC. Protein sequence: CATARRTAHYEQYF.

This chain uses TRBV6-5 with TRBJ2-3, with D possibly being TRBD2 (5 bases). Per germline, CDR1 MNHEY and CDR2 SVGAGI. Trimming shortened V by 6 bases and J by 8 bases, and 15 bases separated the two germline ends. This CDR3 is 13 amino acids long. The CDR3 here is CASSRGPTGTQYF. DNA for the CDR3: TGTGCCAGCAGCCGAGGGCCCACGGGTACGCAGTATTTT.

The chain joins TRBV19 to TRBJ2-1, with D possibly matching TRBD2 (6 bases). Germline CDR1 and CDR2: LNHDA and SQIVND (reference sequence). V gave up 3 bases and J gave up 5 bases, with 11 bases separating them. This CDR3 has 14 residues. CDR3 DNA sequence: TGTGCCAGTAGTATTAGCGGAAGTCACAATGAGCAGTTCTTC. Encoded protein: CASSISGSHNEQFF. The full variable domain, with the rest looked up from reference TRBV19 and TRBJ2-1, is DGGITQSPKYLFRKEGQNVTLSCEQNLNHDAMYWYRQDPGQGLRLIYYSQIVNDFQKGDIAEGYSVSREKKESFPLTVTSAQKNPTAFYLCASSISGSHNEQFFGPGTRLTVL.

V is TRBV20-1 and J is TRBJ1-1; D might be TRBD1 (6 bases). The V gene's germline CDR1 is DFQATT and CDR2 SNEGSKA (reference sequence). The V gene lost 3 bases and the J gene lost 8 bases, with 16 bases spanning the gap. The CDR3 has 13 residues. This CDR3 is CSASGSGVREAFF. The CDR3 DNA follows: TGCAGTGCTAGTGGCTCAGGGGTTAGAGAAGCTTTCTTT.

The chain combines TRBV4-2 with TRBJ2-2, with 8 positions matching TRBD2. With 0 bases clipped from V and 9 bases from J, the junction kept 12 bases outside the gene matches. The CDR3 consists of 17 residues. Germline V gene sequence: CDR1 LGHNA, CDR2 YNFKEQ. Written as DNA, the CDR3 is TGTGCCAGCAGCCAAGATCAGGGCTACGGGGGGGGCCGGGAGCTGTTTTTT. Protein: CASSQDQGYGGGRELFF.

The chain recombines TRBV30 with TRBJ2-1; no clear D gene. Germline values: CDR1 GTSNPN, CDR2 SVGIG (reference sequence). This CDR3 has 11 residues. The V gene lost 1 base and the J gene lost 7 bases, with 5 bases spanning the gap. CDR3 nucleotides: TGTGCCTGGAGTGCGCAGAATGAGCAGTTCTTC. As protein: CAWSAQNEQFF.

The chain carries TRBV5-1 and TRBJ2-3, with 9 bases aligning to TRBD1. Germline-derived CDR1 and CDR2 are SGHRS and YFSETQ. V shed 1 base and J 3 bases; nucleotides not matched to a gene: 12. The CDR3 covers 18 residues. CDR3 protein: CASSLSSTGTGFTDTQYF. DNA for the CDR3: TGCGCCAGCAGCTTGTCTTCTACCGGGACAGGGTTTACAGATACGCAGTATTTT.

V gene TRBV5-4 combines with J gene TRBJ1-1; tentative D call: TRBD1 (5 bases). V shed 0 bases and J shed 1 base, with 10 bases lying between them. CDR1 and CDR2 from the germline V gene are SGHNT and YYREEE (reference sequence). The CDR3 runs to 15 residues. The chain's CDR3 is CASSLAGGGNTEAFF. The DNA for the CDR3 is TGTGCCAGCAGCTTGGCGGGGGGTGGGAACACTGAAGCTTTCTTT.

The chain combines TRBV9 with TRBJ2-1, with D perhaps TRBD2 (5 bases). V was shortened by 4 bases and J by 2 bases, with 16 bases between the two germline ends. From germline, CDR1 is SGDLS and CDR2 YYNGEE. The CDR3 loop spans 16 amino acids. The DNA of the CDR3 is TGTGCCAGCAGCCCTAGTCGAGGGAGAACCTACAATGAGCAGTTCTTC. It encodes CASSPSRGRTYNEQFF.

Only a few counts were recorded for this clone. The chain is built from TRBV5-1 and TRBJ2-7, with a tentative D call TRBD1 (5 bases). Germline CDR1 and CDR2: SGHRS and YFSETQ. V lost 0 bases, J lost 3 bases, and 10 bases lay in between. The length of the CDR3 is 14 residues. CDR3 loop: CASSLAGRDYEQYF. CDR3 nucleotide sequence: TGCGCCAGCAGCTTGGCAGGCAGGGACTACGAGCAGTACTTC.

The chain recombines TRBV30 with TRBJ2-7; 9 nucleotides align to TRBD1. With V trimmed by 0 bases and J by 6 bases, 6 bases remained unmatched. CDR3 length equals 14 residues. Germline V CDR1 and CDR2: GTSNPN, SVGIG (reference sequence). CDR3 protein: CAWSVRDRAGEQYF. The CDR3 DNA reads as TGTGCCTGGAGTGTTCGGGACAGGGCGGGCGAGCAGTACTTC. The full variable domain, its missing parts supplied by reference TRBV30 and TRBJ2-7, is SQTIHQWPATLVQPVGSPLSLECTVEGTSNPNLYWYRQAAGRGLQLLFYSVGIGQISSEVPQNLSASRPQDRQFILSSKKLLLSDSGFYLCAWSVRDRAGEQYFGPGTRLTVT.

This CDR3 reads CASSQYGQKESGYTF. For the CDR3, the DNA is TGTGCCAGCAGCCAATACGGACAAAAGGAAAGTGGCTACACCTTC. The rearrangement uses TRBV4-2 and TRBJ1-2; D is perhaps TRBD1 (5 bases). The CDR3 runs to 15 residues. Between the trimmed V and J ends, which lost 2 bases and 7 bases, there was a span of 17 bases. Per the germline V gene, CDR1 is LGHNA and CDR2 is YNFKEQ.

The gene calls are TRBV2 and TRBJ1-6; the D is unclear. The V end lost 8 bases, the J end lost 9 bases, and 11 bases lay between the germline ends. CDR3 length: 12 residues. The V gene's germline CDR1 is SNHLY and CDR2 FYNNEI. The CDR3 region has the DNA TGTGCCAGCCATGGCGGTAGTTCACCCCTCCACTTT. It translates to CASHGGSSPLHF.

This chain links TRBV6-5 with TRBJ2-7; 11 nucleotides agree with TRBD2. Germline CDR1 MNHEY, CDR2 SVGAGI. CDR3 length: 15 residues. The trim removed 6 bases at V and 4 bases at J, leaving 8 bases unmatched. The DNA for the CDR3 is TGTGCCAGCAGGACCGGGACTAGCGGCAAATACGAGCAGTACTTC. Its translation: CASRTGTSGKYEQYF.

The chain employs TRBV4-2 and TRBJ2-3; no clear D gene. Germline values: CDR1 LGHNA, CDR2 YNFKEQ. The V and J ends lost 3 bases and 2 bases respectively, with 9 bases between them. The CDR3 consists of 14 residues. CDR3 sequence: CASSQNSYTDTQYF. In DNA form, the CDR3 reads TGTGCCAGCAGCCAGAACTCTTACACAGATACGCAGTATTTT.

The V gene is TRBV18, the J gene TRBJ2-5; D is ambiguous. The CDR3 is made up of 13 amino acids. The V gene's germline CDR1 is KGHSH and CDR2 LQKENI. The V end lost 5 bases, the J end lost 2 bases, and 9 bases lay between the germline ends. The CDR3 sequence: CASSLALQETQYF. The DNA of the CDR3 is TGTGCCAGCTCATTAGCCCTTCAAGAGACCCAGTACTTC.